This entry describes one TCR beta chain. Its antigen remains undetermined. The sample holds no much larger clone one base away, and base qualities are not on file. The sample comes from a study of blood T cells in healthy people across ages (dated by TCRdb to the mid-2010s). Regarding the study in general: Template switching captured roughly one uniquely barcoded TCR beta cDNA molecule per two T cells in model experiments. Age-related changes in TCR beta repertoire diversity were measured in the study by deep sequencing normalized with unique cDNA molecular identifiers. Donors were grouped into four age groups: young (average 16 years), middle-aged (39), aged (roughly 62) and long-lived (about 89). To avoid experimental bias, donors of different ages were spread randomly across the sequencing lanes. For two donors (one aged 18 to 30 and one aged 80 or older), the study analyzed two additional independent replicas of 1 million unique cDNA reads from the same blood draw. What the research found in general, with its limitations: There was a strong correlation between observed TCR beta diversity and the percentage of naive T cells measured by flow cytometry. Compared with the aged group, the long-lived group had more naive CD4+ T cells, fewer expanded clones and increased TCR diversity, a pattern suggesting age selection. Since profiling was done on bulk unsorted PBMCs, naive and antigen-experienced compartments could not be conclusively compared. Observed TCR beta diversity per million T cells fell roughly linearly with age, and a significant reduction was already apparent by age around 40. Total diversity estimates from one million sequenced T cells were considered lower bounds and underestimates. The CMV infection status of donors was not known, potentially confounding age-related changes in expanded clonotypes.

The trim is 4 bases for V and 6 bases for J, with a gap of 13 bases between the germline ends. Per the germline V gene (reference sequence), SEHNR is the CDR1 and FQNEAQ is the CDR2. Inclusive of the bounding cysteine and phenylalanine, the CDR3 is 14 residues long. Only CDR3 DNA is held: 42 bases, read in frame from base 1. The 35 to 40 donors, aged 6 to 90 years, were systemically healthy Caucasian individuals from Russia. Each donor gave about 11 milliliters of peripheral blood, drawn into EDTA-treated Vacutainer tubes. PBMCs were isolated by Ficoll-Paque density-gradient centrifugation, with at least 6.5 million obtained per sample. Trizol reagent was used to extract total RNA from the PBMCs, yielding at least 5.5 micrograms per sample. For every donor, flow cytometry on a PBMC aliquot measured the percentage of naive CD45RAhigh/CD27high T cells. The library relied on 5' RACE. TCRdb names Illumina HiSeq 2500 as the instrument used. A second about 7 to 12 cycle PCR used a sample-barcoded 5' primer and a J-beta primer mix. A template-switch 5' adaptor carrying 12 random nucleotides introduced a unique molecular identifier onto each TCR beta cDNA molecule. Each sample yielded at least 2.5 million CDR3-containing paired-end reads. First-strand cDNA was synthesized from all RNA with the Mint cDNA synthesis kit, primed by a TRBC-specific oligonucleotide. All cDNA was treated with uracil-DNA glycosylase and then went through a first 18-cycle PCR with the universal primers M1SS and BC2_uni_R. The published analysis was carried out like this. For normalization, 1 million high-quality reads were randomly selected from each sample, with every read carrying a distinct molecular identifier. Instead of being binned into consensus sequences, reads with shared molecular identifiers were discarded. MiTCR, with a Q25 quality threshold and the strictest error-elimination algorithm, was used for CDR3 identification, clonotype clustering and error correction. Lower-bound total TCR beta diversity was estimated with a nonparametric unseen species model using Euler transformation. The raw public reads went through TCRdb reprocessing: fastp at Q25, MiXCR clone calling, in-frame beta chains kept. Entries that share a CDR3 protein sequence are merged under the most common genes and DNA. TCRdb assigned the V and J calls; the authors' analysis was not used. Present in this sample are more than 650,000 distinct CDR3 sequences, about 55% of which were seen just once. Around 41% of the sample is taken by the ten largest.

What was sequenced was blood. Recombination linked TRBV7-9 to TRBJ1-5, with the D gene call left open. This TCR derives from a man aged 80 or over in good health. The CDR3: CASSSLGQTQPQHF. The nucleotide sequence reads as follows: TGTGCCAGCAGCTCCCTTGGGCAGACTCAGCCCCAGCATTTT.